The 20 T cell receptor beta chains below all came from one sample that was sequenced in a study of blood T cells in healthy people across ages. PCR was performed a second time for about 7 to 11 cycles using a sample-barcoded 5' primer and a J-beta primer mix. In TCRdb, the 5' RACE reads were re-called with MiXCR into one record per CDR3 protein. Of approximately 810,000 distinct CDR3 sequences in the sample, 29% were seen once. What was sequenced was blood. These receptors were collected from a woman aged 80 or over in good health.

In nucleotides, the CDR3 is TGCAGTGCCGAGGGAGAGAATCAGCCCCAGCATTTT. Translation gives CSAEGENQPQHF. This chain joins TRBV20-1 and TRBJ1-5; D is unclear. V gave up 6 bases and J gave up 4 bases, with 10 bases separating them. CDR3 size: 12 residues. Germline V CDR1 and CDR2: DFQATT, SNEGSKA (reference sequence).

This clonotype was seen many times. Relative to the germline gene, one junction end is altered; a read error may explain this. In DNA form, the CDR3 reads TGTGCCAGCAGCCACCTGAGTAGCGGGGCCACAAACATTCAGTACTTC. This encodes CASSHLSSGATNIQYF. The chain links TRBV3-1 to TRBJ2-4; 8 bases line up with TRBD2. CDR1 and CDR2 (germline): LGHDT, YNNKEL (reference sequence). The CDR3 has 16 amino acids.

CDR3 sequence (DNA): TGTGCCAGCAGCCAAGGAGTAAACGTGAGGAGAGCTTTCTTT. Translation gives CASSQGVNVRRAFF. V usage is TRBV14 and J usage is TRBJ1-1; no clear D. This CDR3 is 14 amino acids long. V lost 1 base and J lost 10, with 16 bases in between. From germline, CDR1 is SGHDN and CDR2 FVKESK.

A remark on this clonotype: A much larger clone differs from this one at a single base, so this may be a read error. This chain uses TRBV7-2 with TRBJ1-1, with 7 positions matching TRBD1. In germline, CDR1 is SGHTA, CDR2 FQGNSA. The CDR3 sequence is 13 residues long. The CDR3 bases are TGTGCCAGCAGCTCGGGACAGAACACTGGAGCTTTCTTT. Translated, it gives CASSSGQNTGAFF.

There are a few counts of this clonotype. The chain combines TRBV20-1 with TRBJ1-5; 7 bases are a match to TRBD1. The CDR3 totals 16 residues. Per germline, CDR1 DFQATT and CDR2 SNEGSKA (reference sequence). Germline trimming cut 5 bases from V and 3 bases from J; bases unmatched to any gene: 13. CDR3 loop: CSAGETGEFYNQPQHF. As DNA, the CDR3 is TGCAGTGCTGGGGAAACAGGGGAGTTTTACAATCAGCCCCAGCATTTT.

This clonotype was seen only a few times. The genes are TRBV2 and TRBJ1-2, with 10 positions matching TRBD1. Looked up from germline, CDR1 is SNHLY and CDR2 is FYNNEI. The CDR3 runs to 14 residues. Losses at the gene ends were 7 bases for V and 4 bases for J; bases not matched to a gene: 6. CDR3 sequence reads: CASTRDRGGYGYTF. In DNA form, the CDR3 reads TGTGCCAGCACTCGGGACAGGGGTGGCTATGGCTACACCTTC.

Of note for this clonotype: Being one base from a much bigger clone, this may be a read error. The chain employs TRBV12-3 or TRBV12-4 and TRBJ1-2; 9 nucleotides align to TRBD1. The CDR3 loop spans 16 amino acids. CDR3 protein: CASSVAGTGNNCGYTF. For the CDR3, the DNA is TGTGCCAGCAGTGTGGCCGGGACAGGGAATAACTGTGGCTACACCTTC.

The chain recombines TRBV12-3 or TRBV12-4 with TRBJ2-1; TRBD1 is a possible D gene (6 bases). CDR3 length: 15 residues. Between the trimmed V and J ends, which lost 6 bases and 6 bases, there was a span of 18 bases. CDR3 DNA sequence: TGTGCCAGCAGCCCGACAGGTCTCCGAAGCAATGAGCAGTTCTTC. It codes for CASSPTGLRSNEQFF.

This clonotype was counted between two and nine times. The J gene is TRBJ2-3, the V gene TRBV3-1; no firm D call. Germline assignment: CDR1 LGHDT and CDR2 YNNKEL (reference sequence). Trimming cost V 1 base and J 11 bases, with 10 bases left between them. CDR3 length: 12 residues. CDR3 sequence (DNA): TGTGCCAGCAGCCAAGGAAACCACCGGCAGTATTTT. It translates to CASSQGNHRQYF.

This clonotype was found once. Sequence at one end of the junction differs from germline and may be a read error. The chain employs TRBV7-2 and TRBJ2-2; a possible D gene is TRBD2 (6 bases). Germline V CDR1 and CDR2: SGHTA, FQGNSA. The CDR3 is made up of 14 amino acids. The CDR3 bases are TGTGCCAGCAACTTAGTGGGGGGCACCGGGGAGCTGTTTTTT. This translates into CASNLVGGTGELFF.

This clonotype was counted between two and nine times. V gene TRBV7-9 combines with J gene TRBJ2-3, with 10 positions matching TRBD2. Looked up from germline, CDR1 is SEHNR and CDR2 is FQNEAQ (reference sequence). Trimming removed 5 bases from V and 3 bases from J; junction bases left unmatched: 2. The CDR3 runs 14 residues. CDR3: CASSPLAGTDTQYF. CDR3 in DNA: TGTGCCAGCAGCCCACTAGCGGGGACAGATACGCAGTATTTT.

The table lists this clonotype with many counts. The chain links TRBV20-1 to TRBJ1-2; maybe TRBD1 (5 bases). V shed 3 bases and J shed 2 bases, with 10 bases lying between them. Germline CDR1 and CDR2: DFQATT and SNEGSKA (reference sequence). CDR3 length: 13 residues. The CDR3 nucleotides are TGCAGTGCTAGTCGGGGCACCAACTATGGCTACACCTTC. It encodes CSASRGTNYGYTF.

The chain carries TRBV10-3 and TRBJ2-4; 10 nucleotides line up with TRBD1. CDR1 ENHRY and CDR2 SYGVKD come from the germline V gene. V was pared by 2 bases and J by 1 base, with 2 bases of the junction left unmatched. The CDR3 length is 16 residues. In nucleotides, the CDR3 is TGTGCCATCAGTGAGCGACAGGGGGCGGCCAAAAACATTCAGTACTTC. Translating it yields CAISERQGAAKNIQYF.

The chain joins TRBV27 to TRBJ1-6; possible D gene TRBD1, 6 bases. Germline lookup yields CDR1 MNHEY and CDR2 SMNVEV (reference sequence). This CDR3 has 14 residues. Trimming took off 6 bases at V and 7 bases at J, with 13 bases between the two ends. CDR3 nucleotide sequence: TGTGCCAGCAGAACACAGGGAGGGAATTCACCCCTCCACTTT. Translating gives CASRTQGGNSPLHF.

The rearrangement uses TRBV25-1 and TRBJ2-1, with D perhaps assigned TRBD1 or TRBD2 (5 bases each). V was clipped by 6 bases and J by 0 bases, with 15 bases between them. This CDR3 contains 16 residues. Germline V gene sequence: CDR1 MGHDK, CDR2 SYGVNS. CDR3: CASSPEWGNSYNEQFF. Here the CDR3 DNA reads TGTGCCAGCAGCCCTGAGTGGGGGAACTCCTACAATGAGCAGTTCTTC.

This clonotype has just a few counts. This may arise from a read error, as a much more abundant clone is one base away. The V call is TRBV7-2, the J call TRBJ2-7; the match to TRBD1 covers 9 bases. The CDR3 sequence is 16 residues long. CDR1 and CDR2 from the germline V gene are SGHTA and FQGNSA. Trimming took 4 bases from V and 7 from J; bases not matched to a gene: 14. In DNA, the CDR3 is TGTGCCAGCAGCTCCCTACAGGGGGCCGTAGTCAATGAGCAGTACTTC. It yields the protein CASSSLQGAVVNEQYF. Looking up the rest from reference TRBV7-2 and TRBJ2-7 gives the full variable domain: GAGVSQSPSNKVTEKGKDVELRCDPISGHTALYWYRQSLGQGLEFLIYFQGNSAPDKSGLPSDRFSAERTGGSVSTLTIQRTQQEDSAVYLCASSSLQGAVVNEQYFGPGTRLTVT.

With respect to this clonotype: One junction end disagrees with the germline gene, perhaps due to a read error. This chain links TRBV4-1 with TRBJ2-1; 7 nucleotides match TRBD1. The J call is doubtful: the DNA matches TRBJ2-7 better. CDR3 length: 16 residues. Germline CDR1 MGHRA, CDR2 YSYEKL. CDR3: CASGQGDRDPYNEQYF. The CDR3 nucleotides are TGCGCCAGCGGCCAAGGTGACAGGGACCCCTACAATGAGCAGTACTTC.

On this clonotype: Possible read error: a much larger clone is one base away. The CDR3 sequence is CAGSLGGGQVITDTQYF. The CDR3 DNA follows: TGTGCCGGCAGCCTTGGGGGGGGTCAGGTTATAACAGATACGCAGTATTTT. This chain uses TRBV9 with TRBJ2-3, with 7 bases matching TRBD2. The CDR3 covers 17 residues. CDR1 is SGDLS and CDR2 is YYNGEE in the germline V gene. Based on the CDR3 plus reference TRBV9 and TRBJ2-3, the full variable domain is DSGVTQTPKHLITATGQRVTLRCSPRSGDLSVYWYQQSLDQGLQFLIQYYNGEERAKGNILERFSAQQFPDLHSELNLSSLELGDSALYFCAGSLGGGQVITDTQYFGPGTRLTVL.

This clonotype was counted many times. The chain is built from TRBV12-3 or TRBV12-4 and TRBJ1-2, with D hard to call. This CDR3 spans 14 amino acids. V was clipped by 6 bases and J by 4 bases, with 15 bases between them. The CDR3 region has the DNA TGTGCCAGCAGCCAGACTGGGGTCGGCTATGGCTACACCTTC. Residues: CASSQTGVGYGYTF.

Worth noting for this clonotype: This clone may be a read error of a much larger clone one base away. V usage is TRBV5-1 and J usage is TRBJ2-1; D possibly corresponds to TRBD2 (5 bases). Trimming pared 4 bases from V and 0 bases from J, leaving 11 bases between. The length of the CDR3 is 15 residues. CDR1 is SGHRS, CDR2 YFSETQ, per germline. CDR3 DNA sequence: TGCGCCAGCAGCGCCCGGGGTGCCTCCTACAATGAGCAGTTCTTC. Translation gives CASSARGASYNEQFF. Full variable domain (missing parts from reference TRBV5-1 and TRBJ2-1): KAGVTQTPRYLIKTRGQQVTLSCSPISGHRSVSWYQQTPGQGLQFLFEYFSETQRNKGNFPGRFSGRQFSNSRSEMNVSTLELGDSALYLCASSARGASYNEQFFGPGTRLTVL.